Following are 30 T cell receptor beta chains from one sample sequenced in a study of Ad26.COV2.S vaccination and SARS-CoV-2 variants. Noted treatment: around 19 received Ad26.COV2.S at low or high dose, single or two shots; several received placebo; per-sample allocation not given. Day 63 following the first vaccine or placebo injection was when the samples were taken. This table comes from immunoSEQ multiplex PCR, and its TCRdb copy is limited to in-frame clones, with some not included. The sample carries 200,000 to 250,000 clones, approximately 90% recorded once. The sequencing here drew on peripheral blood, taken in a trial of Ad26.COV2.S vaccine versus placebo. Receptors were obtained from a person aged 18 to 65 who received the Ad26.COV2.S COVID-19 vaccine or a placebo.

V is TRBV11-2 and J is TRBJ2-7; D may match TRBD1 or TRBD2 (5 bases each). Per germline, CDR1 SGHAT and CDR2 FQNNGV. The V and J ends lost 3 bases and 2 bases respectively, with 11 bases between them. CDR3 length: 14 residues. DNA for the CDR3: TGTGCCAGCAGCTTCGGCCGGGGCACCTACGAGCAGTACTTC. Its protein product is CASSFGRGTYEQYF.

V is TRBV30 and J is TRBJ2-5, with TRBD1 as a possible D gene (5 bases). The germline CDR1 and CDR2 sequences are GTSNPN and SVGIG (reference sequence). The V and J ends lost 2 bases and 11 bases respectively, with 12 bases between them. The CDR3 loop spans 11 amino acids. CDR3 protein: CAWSSAGPQYF. CDR3 in DNA: TGTGCCTGGAGTTCTGCAGGGCCTCAGTACTTC.

V is TRBV28 and J is TRBJ1-1; tentatively, D is TRBD1 (6 bases). This CDR3 has 14 amino acids. The germline gives CDR1 MDHEN, CDR2 SYDVKM. V dropped 6 bases and J dropped 7 bases, with 18 bases sitting between them. CDR3 loop: CASSPYRESYEAFF. The CDR3 DNA reads as TGTGCCAGCAGCCCTTACAGGGAGAGCTATGAAGCTTTCTTT.

This sequence joins TRBV18 and TRBJ2-7; D might be TRBD1 (6 bases). The ends were cut back, 5 bases at V and 2 bases at J, with 16 bases in the middle. CDR1 is KGHSH and CDR2 is LQKENI in the germline V gene. This CDR3 has 15 residues. CDR3 coding DNA: TGTGCCAGCTCATCACTCGGACAGCGAACCTACGAGCAGTACTTC. This codes for CASSSLGQRTYEQYF.

Only a few counts were recorded for this clone. CDR3 DNA: TGCGCCAGCAGCCACCCCCCGAGGACAGGGGGTTTTGGAAACACCATATATTTT. Encoded protein: CASSHPPRTGGFGNTIYF. J is TRBJ1-3 and V is TRBV4-1, with 10 bases matching TRBD1. The CDR3 is 18 amino acids. Germline trimming cut 3 bases from V and 3 bases from J; bases unmatched to any gene: 11. Germline values: CDR1 MGHRA, CDR2 YSYEKL.

This sequence joins TRBV27 and TRBJ2-7; possible D gene TRBD2, 6 bases. Trimming cost V 0 bases and J 5 bases, with 11 bases left between them. CDR3 length: 14 amino acids. Germline CDR1 reads MNHEY; CDR2 reads SMNVEV (reference sequence). CDR3 region: CASSLSGLPHEQYF. The CDR3 DNA sequence: TGTGCCAGCAGTTTATCCGGACTACCCCACGAGCAGTACTTC.

The rearrangement links TRBV4-3 to TRBJ2-5, with 8 bases lining up with TRBD2. This CDR3 has 17 amino acids. CDR1 and CDR2 from the germline V gene are LGHNA and YSLEER. J was trimmed by 5 bases and V by 0 bases; bases with no gene match: 11. The CDR3 nucleotides read TGCGCCAGCAGCCAAGATCGGTACGGGGGGGCCCGGGAGACCCAGTACTTC. This encodes CASSQDRYGGARETQYF.

The J gene is TRBJ2-2, the V gene TRBV11-2, with 7 bases fitting TRBD2. The junction had 4 bases not matched to a gene; V was cut back by 6 bases and J by 6 bases. The CDR3 runs to 13 residues. Germline CDR1 reads SGHAT; CDR2 reads FQNNGV. CDR3 sequence: CASRWREPGELFF. The CDR3 DNA reads as TGTGCCAGCAGGTGGCGGGAGCCCGGGGAGCTGTTTTTT.

As regards this clone: This sample also contains other DNA sequences that code for the same CDR3. The chain recombines TRBV7-3 with TRBJ2-3; D remains ambiguous. The CDR3 has 12 amino acids. From germline, CDR1 is SGHTA and CDR2 FQGTGA. Trimming shortened V by 3 bases and J by 5 bases, and 6 bases separated the two germline ends. This CDR3 reads CASSFLGDTQYF. The CDR3, as DNA: TGTGCCAGCAGCTTTCTAGGAGATACGCAGTATTTT.

The rearrangement uses TRBV24-1 and TRBJ2-3; D gene ambiguous. V lost 12 bases and J lost 4, with 7 bases in between. The CDR3 is made up of 10 amino acids. CDR1 is KGHDR and CDR2 is SFDVKD in the germline V gene. The CDR3 sequence: CARLADTQYF. DNA of the CDR3: TGTGCCCGACTTGCAGATACGCAGTATTTT.

The V and J genes are TRBV28 and TRBJ1-1; D unresolved. CDR1 and CDR2 from the germline V gene are MDHEN and SYDVKM. With 3 bases removed from V and 1 base from J, the gap between germline ends came to 9 bases. This CDR3 comprises 14 residues. In DNA form, the CDR3 reads TGTGCCAGCAGTTTGGTCCTCGGGAACACTGAAGCTTTCTTT. This encodes CASSLVLGNTEAFF.

This clone was seen a few times. The chain uses TRBV4-2 and TRBJ2-7; 9 bases fit TRBD1. V was pared by 2 bases and J by 0 bases, with 5 bases of the junction left unmatched. CDR1 LGHNA and CDR2 YNFKEQ come from the germline V gene. This CDR3 has 16 amino acids. CDR3 bases: TGTGCCAGCAGCCAAAGGACAGGGGACGTCTCCTACGAGCAGTACTTC. This gives the protein CASSQRTGDVSYEQYF.

The chain uses TRBV6-6 and TRBJ1-2, with D possibly being TRBD1 (5 bases). This CDR3 has 14 residues. Trimming removed 5 bases from V and 1 base from J, with 11 bases in between. Per germline, CDR1 MNHNY and CDR2 SVGAGI (reference sequence). CDR3 protein: CASSTGGINYGYTF. CDR3 DNA: TGTGCCAGCAGTACAGGTGGGATTAACTATGGCTACACCTTC.

V gene TRBV3-1 (or the pseudogene TRBV3-2) combines with J gene TRBJ2-1; 12 nucleotides match TRBD2. V lost 3 bases, J lost 7 bases, and 7 bases stayed unmatched. Looked up from germline, CDR1 is LGHDT and CDR2 is YNNKEL (reference sequence). This CDR3 has 16 residues. This chain's CDR3 is CASSHLLAGGRNEQFF. The CDR3 DNA reads as TGTGCCAGCAGCCACTTACTAGCGGGAGGCCGGAATGAGCAGTTCTTC.

This clone has more than one count but fewer than ten. V usage is TRBV5-6 and J usage is TRBJ1-6; the match to TRBD1 covers 8 bases. The CDR3 contains 12 residues. The V and J ends lost 3 bases and 15 bases, in that order; junction bases with no gene match: 5. Germline loops: CDR1 SGHDT, CDR2 YYEEEE. The CDR3 nucleotides read TGTGCCAGCAGCTCGACAGGGGAGAACCTCCACTTT. It encodes CASSSTGENLHF.

This chain links TRBV5-1 with TRBJ2-7; 7 positions agree with TRBD2. The ends lost 5 bases at V and 2 bases at J; junction bases unmatched: 13. The CDR3 has 16 residues. Germline V gene data show CDR1 as SGHRS and CDR2 as YFSETQ. The DNA of the CDR3 is TGCGCCAGCAGTGGGACTACTAGCTTGGTGACCTACGAGCAGTACTTC. It codes for CASSGTTSLVTYEQYF.

The chain uses TRBV28 and TRBJ2-5, with TRBD1 matching over 9 bases. Germline V gene data show CDR1 as MDHEN and CDR2 as SYDVKM. The CDR3 covers 11 residues. The V segment lost 10 bases and the J segment 5 bases; nucleotides outside the gene matches: 2. The CDR3 protein is CAIGQGETQYF. The DNA of the CDR3 is TGTGCCATTGGACAGGGGGAGACCCAGTACTTC.

The chain joins TRBV5-6 to TRBJ2-1; 10 nucleotides line up with TRBD2. V was clipped by 2 bases and J by 0 bases; unmatched bases: 8. There are 18 residues in the CDR3. Germline V gene data show CDR1 as SGHDT and CDR2 as YYEEEE. The CDR3 sequence is CASSFRSSGRSSYNEQFF. The CDR3 coding sequence is TGTGCCAGCAGCTTTAGGAGTAGCGGGAGGTCCTCCTACAATGAGCAGTTCTTC.

This chain joins TRBV5-1 and TRBJ2-7; D call uncertain. Looked up from germline, CDR1 is SGHRS and CDR2 is YFSETQ. The CDR3 contains 15 residues. V was cut by 5 bases and J by 0 bases, with 15 bases left in between. DNA of the CDR3: TGCGCCAGCAGAATTCGGGCCCAGAGCTCCTACGAGCAGTACTTC. As protein: CASRIRAQSSYEQYF.

The chain has TRBV4-1 and TRBJ2-3; 8 bases map to TRBD2. CDR1 is MGHRA, CDR2 YSYEKL, per germline. This CDR3 has 16 amino acids. V was clipped by 0 bases and J by 1 base; unmatched bases: 3. CDR3 loop: CASSQEPAGGTDTQYF. CDR3 bases: TGCGCCAGCAGCCAAGAACCAGCGGGAGGCACAGATACGCAGTATTTT.

The J gene is TRBJ2-7, the V gene TRBV19, with a possible D match to TRBD1 (6 bases). This CDR3 is built from 15 residues. CDR1 and CDR2 from the germline V gene are LNHDA and SQIVND (reference sequence). The V and J ends lost 6 bases and 7 bases respectively, with 22 bases between them. The CDR3 bases are TGTGCCAGTAGAGGAACCCGGGACACCCTCGGGGAGCAGTACTTC. It translates to CASRGTRDTLGEQYF.

The rearrangement uses TRBV7-6 and TRBJ2-3; TRBD2 aligns across 12 bases. Germline CDR1 reads SGHVS; CDR2 reads FNYEAQ. V lost 4 bases and J lost 8; bases outside the gene matches: 4. CDR3 length: 14 residues. CDR3 amino acids: CASSWTSGVGTQYF. The CDR3 DNA reads TGTGCCAGCAGCTGGACTAGCGGGGTCGGTACGCAGTATTTT.

The rearrangement joins TRBV6-5 to TRBJ2-7, with TRBD2 matching 14 bases. The V gene end was trimmed by 4 bases and the J gene end by 6 bases; junction bases not matched to a gene: 5. This CDR3 has 15 amino acids. Germline assignment: CDR1 MNHEY and CDR2 SVGAGI. The CDR3 DNA follows: TGTGCCAGCAGTTCTCGGACTAGCGGGAGGCCCGAGCAGTACTTC. Its protein is CASSSRTSGRPEQYF.

Details on this clone: Its ends do not fully match the called genes, so a read error is possible. This sequence joins TRBV27 and TRBJ2-1, with 8 bases that match TRBD1. The CDR3 has 16 amino acids. CDR1 is MNHEY, CDR2 SMNVEV, per germline (reference sequence). CDR3 bases: TGTGCCAGCAGTTCCCCAGGGACAGGCGCTAATAATGATCAGTTCTTC. The encoded protein is CASSSPGTGANNDQFF.

The genes are TRBV28 and TRBJ1-2; tentatively, D is TRBD1 (5 bases). This CDR3 is built from 15 residues. Germline V gene data show CDR1 as MDHEN and CDR2 as SYDVKM. The V gene lost 4 bases and the J gene lost 0 bases, with 12 bases spanning the gap. The CDR3 here is CASSSPAGANYGYTF. The CDR3 DNA sequence: TGTGCCAGCAGTTCCCCGGCGGGGGCTAACTATGGCTACACCTTC.

The chain uses TRBV5-1 and TRBJ2-7; D unclear. Germline V gives CDR1 SGHRS, CDR2 YFSETQ. This CDR3 region has 14 residues. Trimming removed 0 bases from V and 5 bases from J, with 12 bases in between. CDR3 residues: CASSLVGAGDEQYF. As DNA, the CDR3 is TGCGCCAGCAGCTTGGTTGGTGCCGGCGACGAGCAGTACTTC.

The chain carries TRBV30 and TRBJ1-1, with D perhaps matching TRBD1 (5 bases). V was shortened by 2 bases and J by 0 bases, with 13 bases between the two germline ends. CDR1 is GTSNPN, CDR2 SVGIG, per germline (reference sequence). The CDR3 covers 15 residues. CDR3 sequence (DNA): TGTGCCTGGAGTTCTTGGGGCGGCCTGAACACTGAAGCTTTCTTT. The encoded protein is CAWSSWGGLNTEAFF.

This chain joins TRBV4-3 and TRBJ2-2; tentatively, D is TRBD1 or TRBD2 (5 bases each). Germline values: CDR1 LGHNA, CDR2 YSLEER. The germline V and J ends were trimmed by 1 base and 0 bases, with 12 bases remaining between them. This CDR3 has 17 amino acids. Here the CDR3 DNA reads TGCGCCAGCAGCCAAGCGGGGCAGGGCGCGAACACCGGGGAGCTGTTTTTT. This encodes CASSQAGQGANTGELFF.

The chain links TRBV6-2 or TRBV6-3 to TRBJ2-2; D may correspond to TRBD1 or TRBD2 (6 bases each). Trimming cost V 4 bases and J 7 bases, with 19 bases left between them. The germline CDR1 and CDR2 sequences are MNHEY and SVGEGT. This CDR3 region has 16 residues. CDR3 nucleotide sequence: TGTGCCAGCAGTTTGGGGGGCCGCTTATCAGGCGGGGAGCTGTTTTTT. It encodes CASSLGGRLSGGELFF.

The chain is built from TRBV7-3 and TRBJ2-7, with 10 bases matching TRBD2. CDR3 length equals 17 residues. V lost 5 bases and J lost 2; bases outside the gene matches: 12. Germline lookup yields CDR1 SGHTA and CDR2 FQGTGA. The DNA for the CDR3 is TGTGCCAGCAGCCCAACCGGTCTAGCGGGGGCCCCCTACGAGCAGTACTTC. This encodes CASSPTGLAGAPYEQYF.